This T cell receptor (beta chain) was captured by sequencing in a study of blood T cell repertoires in COVID-19. Study overall: Researchers got acute and convalescent COVID-19 samples from the United States, Italy and Spain. Sources were T cells, B-cell-depleted T cells, or PBMCs; the material itself was cDNA or gDNA.

Clones were sequenced by immunoSEQ multiplex PCR, and TCRdb holds only the in-frame ones, with some missing. The sample has about 400,000 clones; roughly 87% are singletons. The CDR3 is made up of 15 amino acids. V shed 5 bases and J shed 3 bases, with 16 bases lying between them. From germline, CDR1 is SGHAT and CDR2 FQNNGV. Allocation to cohorts depended on clinical history reported by the participants. This TCR came from a woman between 35 and 50 years old with acute COVID-19. Specimen: PBMCs or T cells enriched from blood (not recorded which). The V and J genes are TRBV11-2 and TRBJ1-2; the D is unclear. The CDR3 DNA reads as TGTGCCAGCAGCCTGGACTTTGGCGGTCACTATGGCTACACCTTC. Protein: CASSLDFGGHYGYTF.